This TCR delta chain was identified during a study of TRDV2 sequences in healthy donors (dated by TCRdb to about 2020). Describing the broader study: Some 19 single-cell-derived gamma9delta2 T cell clones spanning the full range of antitumor activity were TCR-sequenced and traced within the bulk repertoire. Here is what the overall study found, with its caveats: Several highly reactive clones had TCRdelta clonotypes that appeared rare, since those clonotypes could not be detected in the bulk sequencing data from the donors of those clones. Observed TCRdelta repertoires were highly focused, yet clonotype frequency did not correlate with antitumor functional potential of the respective clone.

The CDR3 numbers 20 residues from cysteine through phenylalanine. The entry retains the CDR3 DNA only, 60 bases that are in frame from base 1. For CDR1 and CDR2, the germline V gene lists GEAIGNYY and EKD. Trimming at the junction amounts to 1 base on V and 1 base on J, and the germline ends lie 27 bases apart. Turning to this clone: Which antigen it targets is not known. Per-base qualities were not stored, and no clone one base away is much larger.

Library method: PCR. The data were produced on an Illumina MiSeq. From the authors' description of their analysis: In reporting clonotype frequencies of the TRDV repertoire, clonotypes with just one read were left out. TCRdb called clones anew from the public reads via CATT; matching DNA rows were later pooled. The V and J calls were not made by the authors but by TCRdb's processing. This sample is represented by over a thousand delta-chain clones; approximately 57% of them were singletons. The leading ten clones occupy around 17% of the sample. To follow how often functionally characterized gamma9delta2 T cell clones showed up, the researchers ran bulk sequencing on complete TCR delta chain (Vdelta2) repertoires. The Dutch blood bank supplied purchased peripheral blood from anonymous healthy donors. The gamma9delta2 T cells examined in the study came from the peripheral blood of healthy donors.

The clonotype was recovered from a human donor in good health. The receptor chain draws on TRDV2 and TRDJ1, with an unclear D gene assignment. The sample comprised Vd2+ gamma-delta T cells from blood. This sample's cell subset or site label indicates: TCR Vdelta2-expressing (gamma9delta2) T cells. The CDR3 corresponds to CACDTLNTPNDQSSTDKLIF. The DNA is TGTGCCTGTGACACTCTTAACACACCCAACGACCAATCGTCCACCGATAAACTCATCTTT.